Presented here are 2 T cell receptor beta chains from one specimen sequenced in a study of OX40 agonist ivuxolimab in advanced cancers. TCRdb keeps only in-frame clones here, not all; method: immunoSEQ multiplex PCR. Found here are tens of thousands of clones, roughly nine tenths of them singletons; the top ten hold 0.33%. This specimen was CD4+ or CD8+ T cells sorted from blood, taken in a trial of the OX40 agonist ivuxolimab. These receptor sequences come from an adult with an advanced solid tumor such as melanoma, head and neck, liver or kidney cancer.

V usage is TRBV7-9 and J usage is TRBJ1-1; 8 nucleotides align to TRBD1. Looked up from germline, CDR1 is SEHNR and CDR2 is FQNEAQ (reference sequence). The trim removed 1 base at V and 1 base at J, leaving 5 bases unmatched. CDR3 length: 16 residues. CDR3 coding DNA: TGTGCCAGCAGCTTAGACCCTGACAGGGGGAACACTGAAGCTTTCTTT. Amino acid sequence: CASSLDPDRGNTEAFF.

The DNA of the CDR3 is TGTGCCAGCAGCGCAACACCGTACGGGGATGGCTACACCTTC. This sequence encodes CASSATPYGDGYTF. The chain employs TRBV9 and TRBJ1-2, with D hard to call. The germline CDR1 and CDR2 sequences are SGDLS and YYNGEE. Trimming cost V 3 bases and J 6 bases, with 15 bases left between them. The CDR3 is made up of 14 amino acids.